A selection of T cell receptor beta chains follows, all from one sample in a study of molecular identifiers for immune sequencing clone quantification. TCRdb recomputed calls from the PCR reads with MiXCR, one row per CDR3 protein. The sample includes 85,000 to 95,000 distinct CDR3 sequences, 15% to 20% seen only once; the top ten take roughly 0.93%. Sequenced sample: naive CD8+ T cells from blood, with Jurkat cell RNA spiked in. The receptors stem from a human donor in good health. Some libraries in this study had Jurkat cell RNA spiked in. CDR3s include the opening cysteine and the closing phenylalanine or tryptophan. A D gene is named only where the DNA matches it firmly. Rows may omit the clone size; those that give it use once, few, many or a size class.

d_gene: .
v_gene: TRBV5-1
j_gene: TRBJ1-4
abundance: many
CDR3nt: TGCGCCAGCGGGCCTGGGGTGCTTACTAATGAAAAACTGTTTTTT
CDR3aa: CASGPGVLTNEKLFF

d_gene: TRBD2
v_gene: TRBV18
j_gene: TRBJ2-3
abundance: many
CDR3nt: TGTGCCAGCTCATACCTACTAGCGGGAGTGGCAGATACGCAGTATTTT
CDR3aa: CASSYLLAGVADTQYF

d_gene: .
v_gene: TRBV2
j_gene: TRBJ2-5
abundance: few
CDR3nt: TGTGCCAGCAGTGCATACTCCGGGACCGTAAAAGAGACCCAGTACTTC
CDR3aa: CASSAYSGTVKETQYF

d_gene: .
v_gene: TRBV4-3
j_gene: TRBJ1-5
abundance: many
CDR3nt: TGCGCCAGCAGCCAGGAAGGACCGAATCAGCCCCAGCATTTT
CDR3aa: CASSQEGPNQPQHF

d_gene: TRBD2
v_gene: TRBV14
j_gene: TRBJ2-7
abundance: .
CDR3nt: TGTGCCAGCAGCCCCGGGACTACCTCCTCGTACGAGCAGTACTTC
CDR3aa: CASSPGTTSSYEQYF

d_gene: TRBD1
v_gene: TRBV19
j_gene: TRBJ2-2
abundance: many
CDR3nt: TGTGCCAGTAGCTGGACAGGGTTTAACACCGGGGAGCTGTTTTTT
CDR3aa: CASSWTGFNTGELFF

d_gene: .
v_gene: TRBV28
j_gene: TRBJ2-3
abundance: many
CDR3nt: TGTGCCAGCAGTTTACAGGGAAGTTATACGCAGTATTTT
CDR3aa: CASSLQGSYTQYF

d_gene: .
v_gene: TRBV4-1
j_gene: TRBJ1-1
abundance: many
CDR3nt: TGCGCCAGCAGCCAAGATGCACACACCGGTGGAGCTTTCTTT
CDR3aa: CASSQDAHTGGAFF

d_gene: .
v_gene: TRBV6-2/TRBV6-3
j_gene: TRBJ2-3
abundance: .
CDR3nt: TGTGCCTGCAGCAGCACAGATACGCAGTATTTT
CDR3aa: CACSSTDTQYF

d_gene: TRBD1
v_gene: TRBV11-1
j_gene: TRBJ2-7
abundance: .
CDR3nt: TGTGCCAGCAGCTACCGGGACAGGACCTACGAGCAGTACTTC
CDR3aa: CASSYRDRTYEQYF